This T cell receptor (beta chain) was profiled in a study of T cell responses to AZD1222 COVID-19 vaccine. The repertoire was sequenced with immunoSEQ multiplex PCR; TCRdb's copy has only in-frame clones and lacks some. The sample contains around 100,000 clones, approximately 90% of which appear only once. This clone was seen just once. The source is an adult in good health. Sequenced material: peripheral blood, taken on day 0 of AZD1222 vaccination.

The CDR3 DNA reads TGTGCCAGCAGCCAGTTTACCGGGACAGACTATGGCTACACCTTC. Protein sequence: CASSQFTGTDYGYTF. The J gene is TRBJ1-2, the V gene TRBV7-6; 7 bases line up with TRBD1. V lost 5 bases and J lost 3; bases outside the gene matches: 9. The germline CDR1 and CDR2 sequences are SGHVS and FNYEAQ. There are 15 residues in the CDR3.